This T cell receptor beta chain was recorded in a study of PD-1 blockade in classical Hodgkin lymphoma. Study outcomes and limitations: Whatever underlies the repertoire differences (possibly disease activity or prior therapy) remains undefined. Complete responders matched newly diagnosed patients in baseline diversity.

V was cut by 7 bases and J by 5 bases, with 16 bases left in between. The germline V gene has CDR1 SGHRS and CDR2 YFSETQ. This CDR3 comprises 13 residues. This clone has a single count. The antigen is not known. Regarding time point: cycle 4 day 1 (C4D1), after less than 7 weeks of nivolumab. All patients experienced relapse after autologous stem cell transplantation, and brentuximab vedotin exposure was variable. The table came from immunoSEQ multiplex PCR; TCRdb's copy has only in-frame clones and leaves some out. The sample holds about 94,000 clones; under 95% are singletons and the top ten take roughly 2.1%.

The starting material was peripheral blood mononuclear cells (PBMCs), obtained before the fourth cycle of nivolumab. This receptor was taken from a human donor with classical Hodgkin lymphoma. J is TRBJ2-7 and V is TRBV5-1; D possibly corresponds to TRBD2 (6 bases). CDR3 bases: TGCGCCAGCTCCGTTGCAGGGAGGAACGAGCAGTACTTC. It yields the protein CASSVAGRNEQYF.